What follows are 23 T cell receptor beta chains derived from one specimen sequenced in a study of cytomegalovirus exposure and HLA in healthy donors. PCR used 60 Vbeta primers and 13 Jbeta primers. Libraries were prepared by immunoSEQ multiplex PCR; TCRdb keeps only in-frame clonotypes and omits some of them. This sample has 95,000 to 120,000 clones, with roughly 67% found just once. Material: PBMCs. The receptors here all came from a man between 18 and 29 years old in good health and CMV-seropositive.

This chain uses TRBV4-1 with TRBJ1-2, with 9 bases aligning to TRBD1. The CDR3 has 17 residues. Trimming removed 1 base from V and 6 bases from J; junction bases left unmatched: 12. The V gene's germline CDR1 is MGHRA and CDR2 YSYEKL. This CDR3 reads CASSQVEDRGVLDGYTF. In nucleotides, the CDR3 is TGCGCCAGCAGCCAAGTAGAGGACAGGGGAGTTTTAGATGGCTACACCTTC.

This clone was picked up a small number of times. V and J are TRBV5-6 and TRBJ2-5; D unclear. With 4 bases removed from V and 4 bases from J, the gap between germline ends came to 11 bases. This CDR3 has 13 residues. Germline CDR1 is SGHDT and CDR2 is YYEEEE. CDR3 sequence: CASSLNYRETQYF. In DNA form, the CDR3 reads TGTGCCAGCAGCCTCAACTACCGAGAGACCCAGTACTTC.

The chain couples TRBV20-1 to TRBJ2-7; D gene ambiguous. CDR1 and CDR2 (germline): DFQATT, SNEGSKA (reference sequence). The CDR3 sequence is 11 residues long. V was trimmed by 0 bases and J by 4 bases, leaving 4 bases between them. The CDR3, as DNA: TGCAGTGCTAGAGACGGGTACGAGCAGTACGTC. Its translation: CSARDGYEQYV.

The CDR3 sequence is CASSEGRGRGHEQYF. DNA of the CDR3: TGTGCCAGCAGTGAAGGTCGTGGCAGGGGCCACGAGCAGTACTTC. The chain links TRBV6-1 to TRBJ2-7, with D perhaps TRBD1 (6 bases). The V gene's germline CDR1 is MNHNS and CDR2 SASEGT. The germline V and J ends were trimmed by 1 base and 5 bases, with 15 bases remaining between them. The CDR3 is 15 residues long.

Ten or more counts support this clone. The gene calls are TRBV6-1 and TRBJ2-3; 9 bases fit TRBD2. V trimming: 3 bases; J trimming: 4 bases; junction bases outside the gene matches: 2. The CDR3 totals 14 residues. Germline values: CDR1 MNHNS, CDR2 SASEGT. CDR3 amino acids: CASSEGGGADTQYF. In DNA form, the CDR3 reads TGTGCCAGCAGTGAGGGCGGGGGGGCAGATACGCAGTATTTT.

The chain's CDR3 is CASTPGLARQETQYF. The CDR3 coding sequence is TGTGCCAGCACCCCGGGACTAGCGAGACAAGAGACCCAGTACTTC. The chain links TRBV6-5 to TRBJ2-5; TRBD2 agrees at 10 bases. This CDR3 region has 15 residues. Germline lookup yields CDR1 MNHEY and CDR2 SVGAGI. The V segment lost 7 bases and the J segment 2 bases; nucleotides outside the gene matches: 7.

J is TRBJ2-5 and V is TRBV27; tentative D call: TRBD2 (5 bases). This CDR3 region has 14 residues. Germline V gene sequence: CDR1 MNHEY, CDR2 SMNVEV (reference sequence). With 4 bases removed from V and 5 bases from J, the gap between germline ends came to 14 bases. The CDR3 DNA sequence: TGTGCCAGCAGTTCCGTCCTGTGGAGGGAGACCCAGTACTTC. Protein sequence: CASSSVLWRETQYF.

The genes are TRBV2 and TRBJ1-4, with a weak D call TRBD1 (5 bases). Trimming cost V 3 bases and J 7 bases, with 9 bases left between them. The CDR3 is 13 amino acids. The V gene's germline CDR1 is SNHLY and CDR2 FYNNEI. CDR3 DNA sequence: TGTGCCAGCAGTGACAGGGCAAGTGAAAAACTGTTTTTT. It is translated as CASSDRASEKLFF.

The J gene is TRBJ2-4, the V gene TRBV18; no firm D call. Trimming stripped 3 bases from V and 5 bases from J, with 11 bases between. There are 14 residues in the CDR3. Germline assignment: CDR1 KGHSH and CDR2 LQKENI. The CDR3 region is CASSPTTLENIQYF. The DNA of the CDR3 is TGTGCCAGCTCACCGACAACGTTGGAAAACATTCAGTACTTC.

This clone was recorded a few times. The chain employs TRBV5-1 and TRBJ2-1; 7 nucleotides agree with TRBD1. The CDR3 totals 15 residues. Trimming removed 0 bases from V and 6 bases from J; junction bases left unmatched: 6. Germline CDR1 reads SGHRS; CDR2 reads YFSETQ. CDR3 protein: CASSLAAGGLNEQFF. CDR3 nucleotides: TGCGCCAGCAGCTTGGCGGCAGGGGGTCTCAATGAGCAGTTCTTC. The full variable domain, in which reference TRBV5-1 and TRBJ2-1 provide the parts outside the CDR3, is KAGVTQTPRYLIKTRGQQVTLSCSPISGHRSVSWYQQTPGQGLQFLFEYFSETQRNKGNFPGRFSGRQFSNSRSEMNVSTLELGDSALYLCASSLAAGGLNEQFFGPGTRLTVL.

The chain carries TRBV4-1 and TRBJ2-2; 10 nucleotides match TRBD2. The CDR3 is made up of 16 amino acids. V dropped 5 bases and J dropped 1; count of bases not matched to a gene: 4. Germline-derived CDR1 and CDR2 are MGHRA and YSYEKL. The CDR3 sequence is CASSFSGGVNTGELFF. CDR3 in DNA: TGCGCCAGCAGCTTCAGCGGGGGGGTGAACACCGGGGAGCTGTTTTTT.

The chain joins TRBV2 to TRBJ2-3, with D possibly TRBD2 on 6 matching bases. V was shortened by 4 bases and J by 1 base, with 12 bases between the two germline ends. Germline lookup yields CDR1 SNHLY and CDR2 FYNNEI. This CDR3 has 15 amino acids. In DNA, the CDR3 is TGTGCCAGCAGTGGGGGTTGGGGGGGCACAGATACGCAGTATTTT. Encoded protein: CASSGGWGGTDTQYF.

The rearrangement uses TRBV6-1 and TRBJ2-4, with D perhaps matching TRBD2 (6 bases). The V end lost 4 bases, the J end lost 11 bases, and 18 bases lay between the germline ends. Germline V gene sequence: CDR1 MNHNS, CDR2 SASEGT. The CDR3 is made up of 14 amino acids. The DNA for the CDR3 is TGTGCCAGCAGTGCTGGGGAGGTGGGAGCGGTTCAGTACTTC. It codes for CASSAGEVGAVQYF.

This chain links TRBV2 with TRBJ2-7; 11 bases are a match to TRBD2. CDR1 and CDR2 from the germline V gene are SNHLY and FYNNEI. This CDR3 is 14 amino acids long. V lost 11 bases to trimming and J lost 0 bases; unmatched junction nucleotides: 6. This CDR3 reads CAGETSGASYEQYV. CDR3 DNA sequence: TGTGCCGGCGAGACTAGCGGGGCCTCCTACGAGCAGTACGTC.

This clone appeared a single time. The chain joins TRBV28 to TRBJ1-3; D uncertain. Germline CDR1 reads MDHEN; CDR2 reads SYDVKM. The CDR3 consists of 15 residues. V dropped 6 bases and J dropped 0 bases, with 12 bases sitting between them. CDR3 residues: CASSPTDYSGNTIYF. The CDR3 region has the DNA TGTGCCAGCAGCCCAACAGATTACTCTGGAAACACCATATATTTT.

The rearrangement joins TRBV29-1 to TRBJ1-2, with D uncertain. With 5 bases removed from V and 2 bases from J, the gap between germline ends came to 9 bases. This CDR3 is built from 12 residues. The germline CDR1 and CDR2 sequences are SQVTM and ANQGSEA. The CDR3 loop reads CSVFSGNYGYTF. The CDR3 DNA sequence: TGCAGCGTTTTTTCAGGAAACTATGGCTACACCTTC.

This chain joins TRBV11-2 and TRBJ1-4; no reliable D call. V dropped 5 bases and J dropped 5 bases, with 12 bases sitting between them. Per germline, CDR1 SGHAT and CDR2 FQNNGV. This CDR3 contains 14 residues. Written as DNA, the CDR3 is TGTGCCAGCAGCCAAATCACGGGGAATGAAAAACTGTTTTTT. As protein: CASSQITGNEKLFF.

This clone was seen only a few times. The chain combines TRBV6-1 with TRBJ2-1, with 10 positions matching TRBD1. V dropped 7 bases and J dropped 6; count of bases not matched to a gene: 9. The CDR3 loop spans 15 amino acids. From germline, CDR1 is MNHNS and CDR2 SASEGT. The CDR3 coding sequence is TGTGCCAGCACCAGAGACAGGGGGCTCCCCAATGAGCAGTTCTTC. It translates to CASTRDRGLPNEQFF.

The CDR3 protein is CASSLLRGGRLTGELFF. In DNA form, the CDR3 reads TGTGCCAGCAGCCTCTTGCGGGGGGGCCGCCTCACCGGGGAGCTGTTTTTT. The chain recombines TRBV11-2 with TRBJ2-2; 9 bases line up with TRBD2. The V segment lost 5 bases and the J segment 4 bases; nucleotides outside the gene matches: 11. Germline values: CDR1 SGHAT, CDR2 FQNNGV. CDR3 length: 17 amino acids.

This clone has a handful of counts. CDR3 region: CASRPTVGYGYTF. The CDR3 DNA reads as TGTGCCAGCAGGCCGACAGTTGGCTATGGCTACACCTTC. The J gene is TRBJ1-2, the V gene TRBV27; tentatively, D is TRBD1 (5 bases). The CDR3 loop spans 13 amino acids. Germline lookup yields CDR1 MNHEY and CDR2 SMNVEV (reference sequence). Trimming removed 6 bases at V and 4 bases at J, with 12 bases between.

The chain is built from TRBV10-3 and TRBJ2-1; 7 nucleotides align to TRBD1. This CDR3 is built from 13 residues. Losses at the gene ends were 6 bases for V and 4 bases for J; bases not matched to a gene: 3. Germline loops: CDR1 ENHRY, CDR2 SYGVKD. For the CDR3, the DNA is TGTGCCATCAGAGGGACAGCTTACAATGAGCAGTTCTTC. Protein sequence: CAIRGTAYNEQFF.

This clone showed up just a few times. The rearrangement joins TRBV6-5 to TRBJ2-3; 7 nucleotides match TRBD1. The junction had 6 bases not matched to a gene; V was cut back by 10 bases and J by 2 bases. CDR3 size: 13 residues. Germline V gene sequence: CDR1 MNHEY, CDR2 SVGAGI. The CDR3 protein is CATLDRHTDTQYF. For the CDR3, the DNA is TGTGCCACCCTGGACAGGCACACAGATACGCAGTATTTT.

CDR3 residues: CASERGGSRGYTF. The CDR3 coding sequence is TGTGCCAGCGAGCGGGGGGGGAGCCGTGGCTACACCTTC. The V call is TRBV6-1, the J call TRBJ1-2, with a weak D call TRBD1 (5 bases). Germline loops: CDR1 MNHNS, CDR2 SASEGT. CDR3 size: 13 residues. V lost 8 bases to trimming and J lost 7 bases, with 17 bases between them.